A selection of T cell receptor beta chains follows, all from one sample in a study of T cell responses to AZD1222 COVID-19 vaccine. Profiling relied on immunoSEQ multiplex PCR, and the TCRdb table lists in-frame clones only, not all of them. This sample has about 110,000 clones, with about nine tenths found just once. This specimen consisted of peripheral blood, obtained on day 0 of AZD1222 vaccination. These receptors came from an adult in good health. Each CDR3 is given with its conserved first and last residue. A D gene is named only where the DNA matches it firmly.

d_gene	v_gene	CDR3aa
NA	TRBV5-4	CASSLDGGRAKAFF
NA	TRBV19	CASSWDHMNTEAFF
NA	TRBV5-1	CASSPGSGPTDTQYF
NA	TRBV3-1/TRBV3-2	CASSQGRGTEAFF
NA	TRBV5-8	CASSSGLHTEAFF
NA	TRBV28	CASSTGLGGGNEQFF
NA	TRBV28	CASSWGNEKLFF
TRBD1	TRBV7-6	CASSPGQGVPYNEQFF
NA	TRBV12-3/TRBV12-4	CASSSGPGLPQHF
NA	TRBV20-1	CSASGLFNSYEQYF